This entry describes one T cell receptor (beta chain). Its specific antigen is unknown. One base away there is no much larger clone; base qualities are not given. Using the deep immunoSEQ assay, multiplex PCR amplified TCR CDR3 regions from genomic DNA. Extracted genomic DNA from each cell subset was distributed evenly across all wells of several immunoSEQ 96-well plates, and each plate was treated as a replicate. Each replicate PCR for sorted subsets received around 200 ng genomic DNA, equal to tens of thousands of T cell genomes. The purified libraries were quantified using a Qubit 3.0 fluorometer, sized with a Bioanalyzer 2100, and then quantified again using the KAPA Library Quantification kit. Each immunoSEQ 96-well plate was sequenced on its own single-read 150-cycle Illumina NextSeq 550 flow cell. Per the source publication's procedure: Because the immunoSEQ output included only junctional sequences and no quality scores, the filtering could not be the same as the filtering used for full-length reads. To assign V/J genes and CDR3, sequences were annotated against IMGT germline references using PyIR, a Python wrapper for IgBLAST v1.9. Reads were removed for weak V/J assignments (E-value above 1e-6), missing CDR3, stop codons, out-of-frame junctions, or ambiguous translated residues. V3J clonotypes were defined by identical inferred V gene, J gene, and CDR3 amino acid sequence. To compute the percentage overlap between repertoires, the number of shared unique clonotypes was divided by the size of the smaller repertoire. Three approaches were used to assess repertoire richness: RTK rarefaction, the Chao1 estimator, and Recon v2.1 estimates of unobserved clonotypes. OLGA was used to compute generation probabilities for all TCRbeta clonotypes that the gDNA method yielded from a few donors. The table comes from immuneACCESS by way of TCRdb, which keeps in-frame sequences with V and J called. Part of the clones is missing from these tables; in studies checked, under half for an unresolved V gene and the rest for unknown reasons. D and trimming come from the DNA, and the V and J calls and clone size come from that table. The sample data list around 510,000 clones, and roughly 95% of these were observed just once. The ten largest make up approximately 0.067% of the sample.

This sample stems from a study of shared clonotypes between healthy human individuals (dated by TCRdb to the early 2020s). Regarding the study in general: The cohort included three men and a couple of women between 18 and 49 years of age. For each donor, CD4 naive and CD4 memory were each given three plates, CD8 naive was given two plates, and CD8 memory was given one plate. To estimate repertoire size and how much clonotype sharing occurs between individuals, the study deeply sequenced the blood TCR repertoires of several healthy adults. To increase sequencing depth and limit assay-specific biases, different laboratories used diverse techniques to prepare libraries and sequence TCR repertoires. Between about 0.8 and 9 billion PBMCs per donor were obtained by leukapheresis. General study outcomes and caveats: The small number of donors limited the genetic and exposure-history diversity represented. Rarefaction of sorted-subset datasets indicated incomplete sequencing despite the large sequencing depth. Clonotypes shared by all four sorted-subset donors showed higher generation probabilities than non-shared clonotypes. Estimated clonotype richness was generally larger for naive than for memory subsets. Pairwise subsampling indicated that sequencing depth was expected to affect the degree of clonotype sharing among donors. Across a few donors, approximately 5% of naive CD4, 3% to 4% of naive CD8, roughly 2.2% of memory CD4, and roughly 0.41% of memory CD8 clonotypes were shared. Sampling was restricted to blood, and TCR repertoires in tissue are likely to differ from TCR repertoires in blood.

Healthy HIV-negative adults with no recently reported acute infections or vaccinations were included as donors. Only Caucasian adults living in Nashville, Tennessee, USA were represented among the donors. CD4+ T cells were enriched through magnetic negative selection, after which naive cells were positively selected on CD45RA and the remaining negative fraction served as the memory subset. Blood was obtained by leukapheresis, after which PBMCs were separated by Ficoll-Histopaque density gradient centrifugation and cryopreserved in liquid nitrogen vapor phase. Analytical flow cytometry was used to check the purity and quantity of each magnetically sorted T cell population. Each sorted fraction had its genomic DNA isolated and then quantified by UV absorbance on a Nanodrop 2000c. Unmatched junction bases come to 4, with V trimmed by 3 bases and J by 5 bases. Per the germline V gene, SGHDT is the CDR1 and YYEEEE is the CDR2. The CDR3, from cysteine to phenylalanine, totals 14 residues. The entry retains the CDR3 DNA only, 42 bases that are in frame from base 1.

This chain is built from TRBV5-6 and TRBJ1-5, with 8 bases aligning to TRBD1. The sequence came from a woman under 40 in good health. Sequenced material: naive CD4+ T cells sorted from blood. This specimen's cell subset or site label, interpreted: CD45RA+ positively selected. The CDR3 reads as follows: CASSSRTGHQPQHF. The sequenced DNA: TGTGCCAGCAGCTCGAGGACAGGGCATCAGCCCCAGCATTTT.